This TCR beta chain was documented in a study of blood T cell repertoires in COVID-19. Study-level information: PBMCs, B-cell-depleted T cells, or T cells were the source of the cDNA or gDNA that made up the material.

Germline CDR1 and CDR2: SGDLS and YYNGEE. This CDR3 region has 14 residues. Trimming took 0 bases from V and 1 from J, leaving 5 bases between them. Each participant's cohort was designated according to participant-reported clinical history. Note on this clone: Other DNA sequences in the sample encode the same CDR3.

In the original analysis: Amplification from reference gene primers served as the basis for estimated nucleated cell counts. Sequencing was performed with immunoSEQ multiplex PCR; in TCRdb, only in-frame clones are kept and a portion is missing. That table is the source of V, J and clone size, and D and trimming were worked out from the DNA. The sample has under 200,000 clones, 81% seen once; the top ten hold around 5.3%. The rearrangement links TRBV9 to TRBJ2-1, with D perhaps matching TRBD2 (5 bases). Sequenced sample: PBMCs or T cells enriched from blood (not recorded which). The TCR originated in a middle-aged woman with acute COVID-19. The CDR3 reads CASSVGGSYNEQFF. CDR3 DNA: TGTGCCAGCAGCGTAGGCGGGTCCTACAATGAGCAGTTCTTC.